What follows are 21 T cell receptor beta chains derived from one specimen sequenced in a study of control samples from healthy donors and cancer patients. The table came from immunoSEQ multiplex PCR; TCRdb's copy has only in-frame clones and leaves some out. This table holds more than 60,000 clones, 90% found once. The material sequenced was PBMCs. The source is a man between 60 and 75 years old with colorectal cancer.

V usage is TRBV6-1 and J usage is TRBJ1-2; D not resolved. This CDR3 is 13 amino acids long. Germline V CDR1 and CDR2: MNHNS, SASEGT. Deletions cut 1 base from V and 8 bases from J, with 11 bases between. CDR3 nucleotides: TGTGCCAGCAGTGAAGGGGGTAAGAACGGCTACACCTTC. It translates to CASSEGGKNGYTF.

This clone was seen a handful of times. The chain uses TRBV7-6 and TRBJ1-5; D perhaps matches TRBD1 (6 bases). The germline gives CDR1 SGHVS, CDR2 FNYEAQ. The CDR3 is 16 amino acids. With 2 bases removed from V and 3 bases from J, the gap between germline ends came to 14 bases. The CDR3 loop reads CASSLPQGLINQPQHF. The CDR3 bases are TGTGCCAGCAGCTTACCCCAGGGGCTGATCAATCAGCCCCAGCATTTT.

V is TRBV12-3 or TRBV12-4 and J is TRBJ1-2; 7 bases are a match to TRBD1. J lost 7 bases, V lost 6 bases, and 8 bases had no gene match. The CDR3 consists of 13 residues. The chain's CDR3 is CASRPDRARGYTF. The CDR3 bases are TGTGCCAGCAGACCAGACAGGGCCCGTGGCTACACCTTC.

This clone was found once. The J gene is TRBJ2-1, the V gene TRBV7-6, with 8 bases that match TRBD2. Germline trimming cut 4 bases from V and 9 bases from J; bases unmatched to any gene: 11. This CDR3 is built from 15 residues. The germline CDR1 and CDR2 sequences are SGHVS and FNYEAQ. CDR3 sequence (DNA): TGTGCCAGCAGCTCCCCCCCGGGAGGGGAGGGTGAGCAGTTCTTC. Its protein product is CASSSPPGGEGEQFF.

The chain carries TRBV28 and TRBJ2-6; D is unresolved. There are 14 residues in the CDR3. CDR1 and CDR2 (germline): MDHEN, SYDVKM. Trimming removed 6 bases from V and 4 bases from J, with 10 bases in between. DNA for the CDR3: TGTGCCAGCAGCCCCTTCACGGGGGCCAACGTCCTGACTTTC. Translating it yields CASSPFTGANVLTF.

This clone was seen just once. The chain couples TRBV4-2 to TRBJ2-1; 9 nucleotides line up with TRBD1. V shed 0 bases, J shed 4 bases, and the junction held 7 bases outside the gene matches. Germline lookup yields CDR1 LGHNA and CDR2 YNFKEQ. CDR3 length: 17 residues. CDR3 coding DNA: TGTGCCAGCAGCCAAGAAATTGGACAGGGGAGTTACAATGAGCAGTTCTTC. The encoded protein is CASSQEIGQGSYNEQFF.

The chain carries TRBV7-9 and TRBJ2-3; D not certain. Trimming left V 1 base short and J 2 bases short, with 10 bases between. Germline values: CDR1 SEHNR, CDR2 FQNEAQ (reference sequence). This CDR3 is 15 amino acids long. CDR3 amino acids: CASSLEGSYTDTQYF. The DNA for the CDR3 is TGTGCCAGCAGCTTAGAAGGCAGTTACACAGATACGCAGTATTTT.

The chain links TRBV6-5 to TRBJ2-2; weak D call: TRBD2 (6 bases). This CDR3 region has 15 residues. Looked up from germline, CDR1 is MNHEY and CDR2 is SVGAGI. V lost 4 bases and J 4 bases, leaving 13 bases between the germline ends. CDR3 DNA sequence: TGTGCCAGCAGTTCCACTGTCGGGGGCACCGGGGAGCTGTTTTTT. Translated: CASSSTVGGTGELFF.

This chain joins TRBV6-4 and TRBJ1-1; D gene unclear. The V end lost 6 bases, the J end lost 3 bases, and 11 bases lay between the germline ends. Germline-derived CDR1 and CDR2 are MRHNA and SNTAGT. This CDR3 contains 13 residues. CDR3 sequence (DNA): TGTGCCAGCAGGACGGTCGGCGACACTGAAGCTTTCTTT. It yields the protein CASRTVGDTEAFF.

The gene calls are TRBV30 and TRBJ2-7; a weak D match, TRBD1 (6 bases). The germline V and J ends were trimmed by 2 bases and 1 base, with 12 bases remaining between them. There are 14 residues in the CDR3. Germline V gene lookup returns CDR1 GTSNPN and CDR2 SVGIG (reference sequence). The CDR3 coding sequence is TGTGCCTGGAGTTGGACAGCCTGGTCCTACGAGCAGTACTTC. Its translation is CAWSWTAWSYEQYF.

This clone has just one count. The chain combines TRBV5-5 with TRBJ1-2, with D perhaps matching TRBD1 (6 bases). V was shortened by 6 bases and J by 8 bases, with 14 bases between the two germline ends. CDR3 size: 12 residues. Germline assignment: CDR1 SGHKS and CDR2 YYEKEE (reference sequence). As DNA, the CDR3 is TGTGCCAGCACCCTAGGGGGTTTGGGCTACACCTTC. This encodes CASTLGGLGYTF.

V and J are TRBV6-6 and TRBJ2-7; D is ambiguous. This CDR3 region has 11 residues. Germline values: CDR1 MNHNY, CDR2 SVGAGI (reference sequence). V lost 2 bases, J lost 3 bases, and 2 bases lay in between. The DNA of the CDR3 is TGTGCCAGCAGTTACCACTACGAGCAGTACTTC. Residues: CASSYHYEQYF.

This sequence joins TRBV20-1 and TRBJ1-5; D unresolved. V lost 3 bases to trimming and J lost 0 bases, with 9 bases between them. The CDR3 consists of 14 residues. CDR1 is DFQATT, CDR2 SNEGSKA, per germline (reference sequence). The CDR3 is CSASAGYSNQPQHF. The CDR3 DNA follows: TGCAGTGCTAGTGCAGGCTATAGCAATCAGCCCCAGCATTTT.

This clone was seen just once. The gene calls are TRBV5-5 and TRBJ2-2, with 7 nucleotides matching TRBD1. Germline CDR1 and CDR2: SGHKS and YYEKEE (reference sequence). This CDR3 region has 17 residues. The V gene end was trimmed by 0 bases and the J gene end by 6 bases; junction bases not matched to a gene: 11. The CDR3 sequence is CASSLVETGHGAGELFF. For the CDR3, the DNA is TGTGCCAGCAGCTTGGTTGAGACAGGGCACGGCGCCGGGGAGCTGTTTTTT.

This clone was recorded once. The rearrangement uses TRBV28 and TRBJ1-6, with D uncertain. Trimming left V 4 bases short and J 14 bases short, with 21 bases between. This CDR3 spans 15 amino acids. Per the germline V gene, CDR1 is MDHEN and CDR2 is SYDVKM. The CDR3 loop reads CASSSVGSRAGTLHF. CDR3 bases: TGTGCCAGCAGTTCGGTCGGCAGCCGAGCAGGAACCCTCCACTTT. The variable domain in full, completed from reference TRBV28 and TRBJ1-6, reads DVKVTQSSRYLVKRTGEKVFLECVQDMDHENMFWYRQDPGLGLRLIYFSYDVKMKEKGDIPEGYSVSREKKERFSLILESASTNQTSMYLCASSSVGSRAGTLHFGNGTRLTVT.

The rearrangement joins TRBV9 to TRBJ2-7; 8 positions agree with TRBD2. The CDR3 runs to 15 residues. Germline CDR1 and CDR2: SGDLS and YYNGEE. The trim removed 0 bases at V and 2 bases at J, leaving 4 bases unmatched. CDR3 loop: CASSVGLAPTYEQYF. Written as DNA, the CDR3 is TGTGCCAGCAGCGTAGGACTAGCGCCAACCTACGAGCAGTACTTC.

The genes are TRBV4-1 and TRBJ2-7; D is undetermined. Germline values: CDR1 MGHRA, CDR2 YSYEKL. The CDR3 runs to 13 residues. The germline V and J ends were trimmed by 0 bases and 7 bases, with 10 bases remaining between them. Here the CDR3 DNA reads TGCGCCAGCAGCCAAGATCTACTGGGGGAGCAGTACTTC. This codes for CASSQDLLGEQYF.

The rearrangement links TRBV2 to TRBJ2-3, with 9 nucleotides matching TRBD2. Germline CDR1 SNHLY, CDR2 FYNNEI. The CDR3 length is 16 residues. V was pared by 8 bases and J by 1 base, with 10 bases of the junction left unmatched. The CDR3 DNA reads TGTGCCAGCTCCGACGGAGCGGGGGGTCGCACAGATACGCAGTATTTT. As protein: CASSDGAGGRTDTQYF.

The rearrangement uses TRBV5-4 and TRBJ2-7; 10 nucleotides agree with TRBD1. V dropped 6 bases and J dropped 2; count of bases not matched to a gene: 8. Germline-derived CDR1 and CDR2 are SGHNT and YYREEE (reference sequence). This CDR3 is 15 amino acids long. The DNA for the CDR3 is TGTGCCAGCACCCCCGGGACAGGGGCCACCTACGAGCAGTACTTC. It specifies CASTPGTGATYEQYF.

Remarks on this clone: This sample also contains other DNA sequences that code for the same CDR3. DNA of the CDR3: TGTGCCAGCAGCCAAGACAGATACAATGAGCAGTTCTTC. Translating gives CASSQDRYNEQFF. The gene calls are TRBV3-1 (or the pseudogene TRBV3-2) and TRBJ2-1, with unresolved D. Per the germline V gene, CDR1 is LGHDT and CDR2 is YNNKEL (reference sequence). This CDR3 is built from 13 residues. V shed 0 bases and J shed 4 bases, with 4 bases lying between them.

This clone appeared a single time. The chain is built from TRBV15 and TRBJ2-3; no definite D call. This CDR3 is built from 18 residues. V lost 1 base to trimming and J lost 0 bases, with 17 bases between them. The germline CDR1 and CDR2 sequences are LNHNV and YYDKDF (reference sequence). In DNA, the CDR3 is TGTGCCACCAGCAGAGCTTACAGCGAACTTGATAGCACAGATACGCAGTATTTT. This sequence encodes CATSRAYSELDSTDTQYF.